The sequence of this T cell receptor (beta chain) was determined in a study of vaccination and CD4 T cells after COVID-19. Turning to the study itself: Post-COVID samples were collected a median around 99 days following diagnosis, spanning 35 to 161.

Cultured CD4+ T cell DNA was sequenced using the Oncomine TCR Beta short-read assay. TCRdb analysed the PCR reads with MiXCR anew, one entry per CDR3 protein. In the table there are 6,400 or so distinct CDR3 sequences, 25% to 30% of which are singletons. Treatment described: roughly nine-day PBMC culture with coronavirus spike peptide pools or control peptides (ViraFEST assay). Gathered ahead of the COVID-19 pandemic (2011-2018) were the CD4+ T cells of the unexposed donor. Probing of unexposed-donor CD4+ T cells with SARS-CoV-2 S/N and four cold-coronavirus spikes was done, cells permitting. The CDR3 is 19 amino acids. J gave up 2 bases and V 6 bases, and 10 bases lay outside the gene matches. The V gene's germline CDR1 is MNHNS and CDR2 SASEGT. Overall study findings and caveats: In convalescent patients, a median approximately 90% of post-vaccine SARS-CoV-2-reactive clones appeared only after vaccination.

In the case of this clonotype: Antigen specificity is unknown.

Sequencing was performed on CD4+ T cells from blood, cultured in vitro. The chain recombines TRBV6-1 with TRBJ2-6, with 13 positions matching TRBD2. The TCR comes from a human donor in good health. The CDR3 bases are TGTGCCAGCAGGGACCGACTAGCGGGGGGTCGCCCTGGGGCCAACGTCCTGACTTTC. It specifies CASRDRLAGGRPGANVLTF.